Listed below are T cell receptor beta chains from one sample, sequenced in a study of CD8 T cells in ankylosing spondylitis. TCRdb reanalysed the 5' RACE reads using MiXCR and keeps one entry per CDR3 protein. The sample has about 110,000 distinct CDR3 sequences, less than 25% seen once. The specimen sequenced was synovial fluid, either unsorted or a sorted T cell fraction (not recorded which). These receptors came from a male donor with ankylosing spondylitis. Each CDR3 is given with its conserved first and last residue. Each record gives: V gene, J gene, CDR3 protein.

v_call: TRBV11-3; j_call: TRBJ2-3; cdr3_aa: CASRKQGPTDTQYF
v_call: TRBV5-1; j_call: TRBJ2-7; cdr3_aa: CASKGGTSGTYEQYF
v_call: TRBV28; j_call: TRBJ1-5; cdr3_aa: CASSQVIQHF
v_call: TRBV11-2; j_call: TRBJ2-1; cdr3_aa: CASSLEFGTGATYNEQFF
v_call: TRBV3-1; j_call: TRBJ2-5; cdr3_aa: CASRGLSEETQYF
v_call: TRBV12-5; j_call: TRBJ2-3; cdr3_aa: CASGLGTTHTDTQYF
v_call: TRBV5-4; j_call: TRBJ1-5; cdr3_aa: CASSLAPLSNQPQHF
v_call: TRBV5-1; j_call: TRBJ2-7; cdr3_aa: CASSGTRGDEQYF
v_call: TRBV7-9; j_call: TRBJ1-2; cdr3_aa: CASSATGQRRGYTF
v_call: TRBV4-1; j_call: TRBJ2-2; cdr3_aa: CASSQAPSGHFPGELFF
v_call: TRBV10-1; j_call: TRBJ2-4; cdr3_aa: CASSEGGGSIQYF
v_call: TRBV7-2; j_call: TRBJ2-3; cdr3_aa: CASSAKGLAGVADTQYF
v_call: TRBV13; j_call: TRBJ2-2; cdr3_aa: CASSWGSGFSGISNTGELFF
v_call: TRBV3-1; j_call: TRBJ1-4; cdr3_aa: CASSQDVGREKLFF
v_call: TRBV30; j_call: TRBJ2-1; cdr3_aa: CAWSVGWAHNEQFF
v_call: TRBV6-5; j_call: TRBJ2-7; cdr3_aa: CASSYSGLAGYEQYF
v_call: TRBV20-1; j_call: TRBJ1-1; cdr3_aa: CSASYREAFF
v_call: TRBV2; j_call: TRBJ2-1; cdr3_aa: CASRLTSQLTNEQFF
v_call: TRBV7-9; j_call: TRBJ2-3; cdr3_aa: CASSRGGAGETGTQYF
v_call: TRBV7-9; j_call: TRBJ2-5; cdr3_aa: CASTLKETQYF
v_call: TRBV18; j_call: TRBJ1-1; cdr3_aa: CASSPRSGEVTEAFF
v_call: TRBV30; j_call: TRBJ1-2; cdr3_aa: CAWHTLTDYGYTF
v_call: TRBV27; j_call: TRBJ1-1; cdr3_aa: CASSPRVTRLRNTEAFF
v_call: TRBV4-2; j_call: TRBJ1-2; cdr3_aa: CASSQSQGVVGYTF
v_call: TRBV18; j_call: TRBJ2-1; cdr3_aa: CASSPVGSGSLNEQFF
v_call: TRBV5-1; j_call: TRBJ2-2; cdr3_aa: CASGNEVDTGELFF
v_call: TRBV12-3/TRBV12-4; j_call: TRBJ2-2; cdr3_aa: CASSLNTGELFF
v_call: TRBV5-1; j_call: TRBJ2-1; cdr3_aa: CASSLGFSSYNEQFF
v_call: TRBV13; j_call: TRBJ1-5; cdr3_aa: CASSLGLGSLGNQPQHF
v_call: TRBV20-1; j_call: TRBJ2-1; cdr3_aa: CSARDYQGAFNEQFF
v_call: TRBV11-3; j_call: TRBJ2-1; cdr3_aa: CASSKRLAGGNNEQFF
v_call: TRBV7-9; j_call: TRBJ1-3; cdr3_aa: CASRSWDRQTSGNTIYF
v_call: TRBV12-3/TRBV12-4; j_call: TRBJ2-3; cdr3_aa: CASRDRGYTQYF
v_call: TRBV20-1; j_call: TRBJ2-5; cdr3_aa: CSASRRDSLQETQYF
v_call: TRBV20-1; j_call: TRBJ2-3; cdr3_aa: CSAREETGRLTDTQYF
v_call: TRBV7-8; j_call: TRBJ2-5; cdr3_aa: CASSSNRQETQYF
v_call: TRBV2; j_call: TRBJ1-4; cdr3_aa: CASRDRAEKLFF
v_call: TRBV3-1; j_call: TRBJ2-3; cdr3_aa: CASSPRGVYTDTQYF
v_call: TRBV5-1; j_call: TRBJ2-3; cdr3_aa: CASSSADRGGDTQYF
v_call: TRBV11-2; j_call: TRBJ1-3; cdr3_aa: CASSLETYRPRAGNTIYF
v_call: TRBV6-1; j_call: TRBJ2-4; cdr3_aa: CASSKRGADIQYF